This T cell receptor beta chain was profiled in a study of vaccination and CD4 T cells after COVID-19. General study points: Clonotypes reactive to SARS-CoV-2 had a median that went up from roughly 21 to 40, but not significantly.

The V segment lost 5 bases and the J segment 0 bases; nucleotides outside the gene matches: 11. Germline lookup yields CDR1 DFQATT and CDR2 SNEGSKA (reference sequence). This CDR3 contains 16 residues. The Oncomine TCR Beta short-read assay was what sequenced the DNA obtained from cultured CD4+ T cells. Extraction of genomic DNA was performed on cultured CD4+ T cells. TCRdb re-derived calls from the PCR reads in MiXCR, one entry per CDR3 protein. Of some 25,000 distinct CDR3 sequences in the sample, 64% were seen once. About this clonotype: Its matching antigen is unknown.

Treatment specified: roughly nine-day PBMC culture with coronavirus spike peptide pools or control peptides (ViraFEST assay). This rearrangement joins TRBV20-1 to TRBJ2-5, with 8 bases that match TRBD2. The receptor comes from a human donor who had recovered from COVID-19. The sample was CD4+ T cells from blood, cultured in vitro. CDR3 region: CSAGKRREGYQETQYF. The CDR3 region has the DNA TGCAGTGCTGGGAAGAGACGGGAGGGGTACCAAGAGACCCAGTACTTC.